Presented here are 19 T cell receptor beta chains from one specimen sequenced in a study of shared clonotypes between healthy human individuals (dated by TCRdb to the early 2020s). The library came from the immunoSEQ multiplex PCR assay. TCRdb provides this immuneACCESS table in a form limited to in-frame rearrangements. Some clones are lacking; in checked studies, under half of them reflect an unresolved V gene, and why the rest are absent is not known. The sample table contains some 1.5 million clones; only one count was recorded for under 99% of them. The ten largest account for approximately 0.45% of the sample. The material sequenced was naive CD4+ T cells sorted from blood. The cell subset or site label corresponds to: CD45RA+ positively selected. These TCRs come from a man aged 25 to 40 in good health.

Only one count was recorded for this clone. This chain uses TRBV4-3 with TRBJ2-7; D is possibly TRBD2 (5 bases). Per the germline V gene, CDR1 is LGHNA and CDR2 is YSLEER. The CDR3 length is 14 residues. The V end lost 0 bases, the J end lost 5 bases, and 11 bases lay between the germline ends. CDR3 in DNA: TGCGCCAGCAGCCAAGATTGGCTAGCCCACGAGCAGTACTTC. Amino acids: CASSQDWLAHEQYF.

CDR3 in amino acids: CASKGGLRTNEKLFF. The CDR3 DNA reads as TGTGCCAGCAAGGGCGGCCTCCGAACTAATGAAAAACTGTTTTTT. The chain is built from TRBV6-5 and TRBJ1-4, with D unresolved. The CDR3 sequence is 15 residues long. V shed 7 bases and J shed 1 base, with 13 bases lying between them. Germline values: CDR1 MNHEY, CDR2 SVGAGI.

This clone was observed a single time. The J gene is TRBJ1-2, the V gene TRBV18; the D is unclear. The CDR3 extends over 18 amino acids. Germline V gene sequence: CDR1 KGHSH, CDR2 LQKENI. With 5 bases removed from V and 5 bases from J, the gap between germline ends came to 27 bases. DNA of the CDR3: TGTGCCAGCTCAACTTATACAGCCGACACAGTGACCTCATATGGCTACACCTTC. Translation: CASSTYTADTVTSYGYTF.

V usage is TRBV10-1 and J usage is TRBJ1-1, with D unclear. Trimming removed 2 bases at V and 1 base at J, with 2 bases between. This CDR3 contains 12 residues. From germline, CDR1 is WNHNN and CDR2 SYGVQD (reference sequence). In DNA form, the CDR3 reads TGCGCCAGCAGTGAGGGGAACACTGAAGCTTTCTTT. Its translation is CASSEGNTEAFF.

This clone was observed a single time. The gene calls are TRBV5-3 and TRBJ1-5, with D possibly matching TRBD1 (5 bases). TRBV5-3 is an ORF, and what it does is uncertain. V was shortened by 0 bases and J by 7 bases, with 8 bases between the two germline ends. There are 13 residues in the CDR3. The chain's CDR3 is CARSLGRDQPQHF. Written as DNA, the CDR3 is TGTGCCAGAAGCTTGGGGAGGGACCAGCCCCAGCATTTT.

The chain couples TRBV7-9 to TRBJ1-2; D is possibly TRBD1 (5 bases). CDR3 length: 14 residues. V lost 5 bases and J 0 bases, leaving 10 bases between the germline ends. Germline CDR1 is SEHNR and CDR2 is FQNEAQ (reference sequence). CDR3 protein: CASSHKTANYGYTF. The CDR3 region has the DNA TGTGCCAGCAGCCACAAGACAGCTAACTATGGCTACACCTTC. The full variable domain, in which reference TRBV7-9 and TRBJ1-2 provide the parts outside the CDR3, is DTGVSQNPRHKITKRGQNVTFRCDPISEHNRLYWYRQTLGQGPEFLTYFQNEAQLEKSRLLSDRFSAERPKGSFSTLEIQRTEQGDSAMYLCASSHKTANYGYTFGSGTRLTVV.

J is TRBJ2-3 and V is TRBV9; D call uncertain. This CDR3 region has 13 residues. Germline V gene sequence: CDR1 SGDLS, CDR2 YYNGEE. Trimming took off 9 bases at V and 2 bases at J, with 13 bases between the two ends. The CDR3 DNA reads TGTGCCATCCCCGAGGCCACCACAGATACGCAGTATTTT. Translated: CAIPEATTDTQYF. The variable domain in full, with the rest retrieved from reference TRBV9 and TRBJ2-3, is DSGVTQTPKHLITATGQRVTLRCSPRSGDLSVYWYQQSLDQGLQFLIQYYNGEERAKGNILERFSAQQFPDLHSELNLSSLELGDSALYFCAIPEATTDTQYFGPGTRLTVL.

The chain combines TRBV6-5 with TRBJ2-7, with D possibly being TRBD1 or TRBD2 (6 bases each). CDR3 length: 16 residues. Deletions cut 2 bases from V and 6 bases from J, with 20 bases between. Germline CDR1 MNHEY, CDR2 SVGAGI. CDR3 sequence (DNA): TGTGCCAGCAGTTACCTGCCCGGGACTCTGGGGGCCGAGCAGTACTTC. Its translation is CASSYLPGTLGAEQYF.

The chain joins TRBV7-9 to TRBJ1-2, with TRBD1 matching 7 bases. V lost 5 bases and J lost 4; bases outside the gene matches: 10. Germline CDR1 reads SEHNR; CDR2 reads FQNEAQ (reference sequence). This CDR3 has 15 residues. The CDR3 coding sequence is TGTGCCAGCAGCCGGACAGGAGTCGTTGTCTATGGCTACACCTTC. Translated: CASSRTGVVVYGYTF.

The V call is TRBV6-6, the J call TRBJ2-1; 8 bases line up with TRBD2. Trimming took 4 bases from V and 10 from J; bases not matched to a gene: 9. CDR3 length equals 14 residues. The germline CDR1 and CDR2 sequences are MNHNY and SVGAGI (reference sequence). The CDR3 region is CASSFSQVAGEQFF. CDR3 in DNA: TGTGCCAGCAGTTTTTCCCAAGTAGCGGGAGAGCAGTTCTTC.

The genes are TRBV6-1 and TRBJ2-7; TRBD1 matches at 7 bases. J gave up 5 bases and V 6 bases, and 10 bases lay outside the gene matches. Germline V CDR1 and CDR2: MNHNS, SASEGT. The CDR3 extends over 14 amino acids. The CDR3 protein is CASSLRGTPNEQYF. CDR3 bases: TGTGCCAGCAGCCTCAGGGGGACGCCTAACGAGCAGTACTTC.

CDR3 coding DNA: TGTGCCAGTAGTATAGTCGGCAGCGTTAGCTACGAGCAGTACTTC. It is translated as CASSIVGSVSYEQYF. The chain uses TRBV19 and TRBJ2-7; D unresolved. The CDR3 extends over 15 amino acids. The V and J ends lost 1 base and 3 bases respectively, with 13 bases between them. Germline assignment: CDR1 LNHDA and CDR2 SQIVND (reference sequence).

The rearrangement uses TRBV5-1 and TRBJ1-1; 7 positions agree with TRBD1. Germline-derived CDR1 and CDR2 are SGHRS and YFSETQ. V gave up 4 bases and J gave up 8 bases; unmatched junction bases: 8. CDR3 size: 13 residues. CDR3 region: CASSLGETGEAFF. For the CDR3, the DNA is TGCGCCAGCAGCCTTGGGGAGACAGGGGAAGCTTTCTTT.

This chain joins TRBV11-1 and TRBJ2-1; TRBD2 matches at 11 bases. V gave up 6 bases and J gave up 15 bases; unmatched junction bases: 13. Germline assignment: CDR1 SGHAT and CDR2 FQDESV (reference sequence). The CDR3 extends over 14 amino acids. CDR3 coding DNA: TGTGCCAGCAGTCGTTTATACGGGACTAGCGGACCGTTCTTC. Its protein is CASSRLYGTSGPFF. The full variable domain, its missing parts supplied by reference TRBV11-1 and TRBJ2-1, is EAEVAQSPRYKITEKSQAVAFWCDPISGHATLYWYRQILGQGPELLVQFQDESVVDDSQLPKDRFSAERLKGVDSTLKIQPAELGDSAMYLCASSRLYGTSGPFFGPGTRLTVL.

The chain joins TRBV5-1 to TRBJ2-1, with 8 bases that match TRBD1. Trimming cost V 3 bases and J 7 bases; bases outside gene matches: 9. The CDR3 spans 15 residues. From germline, CDR1 is SGHRS and CDR2 YFSETQ. The CDR3 sequence is CASSYLMDRENEQFF. The CDR3 DNA sequence: TGCGCCAGCAGCTACCTAATGGACAGGGAGAATGAGCAGTTCTTC.

The chain employs TRBV2 and TRBJ2-5; D not certain. Trimming removed 4 bases at V and 5 bases at J, with 11 bases between. CDR3 length equals 13 residues. From germline, CDR1 is SNHLY and CDR2 FYNNEI. CDR3 nucleotides: TGTGCCAGCAGTGTTGACTTACGGGAGACCCAGTACTTC. The encoded protein is CASSVDLRETQYF. Full variable domain (remainder filled in from reference TRBV2 and TRBJ2-5): EPEVTQTPSHQVTQMGQEVILRCVPISNHLYFYWYRQILGQKVEFLVSFYNNEISEKSEIFDDQFSVERPDGSNFTLKIRSTKLEDSAMYFCASSVDLRETQYFGPGTRLLVL.

This clone was counted a few times. The genes are TRBV7-9 and TRBJ2-7; TRBD1 is a possible D gene (6 bases). This CDR3 region has 12 residues. With 8 bases removed from V and 4 bases from J, the gap between germline ends came to 12 bases. Germline V CDR1 and CDR2: SEHNR, FQNEAQ (reference sequence). The CDR3 region is CASVSGAYEQYF. CDR3 DNA: TGTGCCAGCGTCTCAGGGGCGTACGAGCAGTACTTC.

Only a few counts were recorded for this clone. This chain links TRBV9 with TRBJ1-4, with unresolved D. The V end lost 2 bases, the J end lost 5 bases, and 13 bases lay between the germline ends. The CDR3 length is 15 residues. The germline V gene has CDR1 SGDLS and CDR2 YYNGEE. The CDR3 DNA reads TGTGCCAGCAGCGTCGGTACAGTGGAAAATGAAAAACTGTTTTTT. Translation: CASSVGTVENEKLFF.

This clone was seen a single time. V usage is TRBV27 and J usage is TRBJ2-3, with 11 bases lining up with TRBD2. Germline CDR1 and CDR2: MNHEY and SMNVEV (reference sequence). The V gene end was trimmed by 1 base and the J gene end by 3 bases; junction bases not matched to a gene: 6. This CDR3 contains 17 residues. CDR3 amino acids: CASSLLAGGPFTDTQYF. The DNA for the CDR3 is TGTGCCAGCAGTTTATTAGCGGGAGGGCCCTTTACAGATACGCAGTATTTT.